The rows below give T cell receptor beta chains drawn from one sample of a study of T cell repertoires in cytomegalovirus infection. MiXCR was run by TCRdb on the reads, yielding one entry per CDR3 protein. Here the sample spans under 200,000 distinct CDR3 sequences, roughly a sixth being singletons. Sequenced: CD8+ T cells from PBMCs. The source of these receptors is a human donor in good health (CMV status not recorded). Some clones in this sample may be carry-over from other donors' samples. Both conserved end residues are part of each CDR3. A D gene is named only where the DNA matches it firmly.

d_call j_call v_call cdr3_aa
- TRBJ1-5 TRBV28 CASSLKQGYQPQHF
- TRBJ1-5 TRBV28 CASSTPGPNQPQHF
TRBD2 TRBJ2-3 TRBV28 CASSPLAGGTDTQYF
TRBD1 TRBJ1-2 TRBV6-2/TRBV6-3 CASSLTPRTGDYGYTF
- TRBJ2-4 TRBV7-2 CASSLDGRKYF
TRBD1 TRBJ2-3 TRBV7-9 CASSFRDRDSDTQYF
- TRBJ2-7 TRBV28 CASSSPRLGYEQYF
- TRBJ2-3 TRBV7-4 CASSHSDTQYF
TRBD1 TRBJ2-7 TRBV29-1 CSARDSSYEQYF
- TRBJ2-3 TRBV7-2 CASSLGGRVADTQYF
- TRBJ2-7 TRBV7-9 CASSPPSGRDSYEQYF
- TRBJ2-4 TRBV5-1 CASSLGTSLAKNIQYF
- TRBJ1-1 TRBV29-1 CSVEGNLNTEAFF
- TRBJ1-5 TRBV19 CASSTSGRNQPQHF
TRBD2 TRBJ2-1 TRBV7-6 CASSWASGRGEQFF
TRBD1 TRBJ2-3 TRBV28 CASSSSRRDRGQDTQYF
TRBD2 TRBJ2-1 TRBV5-1 CASSFWTSGSIYNEQFF
- TRBJ1-5 TRBV28 CASSSRGGQHSNQPQHF
- TRBJ1-5 TRBV5-6 CASSSGGGARQPQHF
- TRBJ2-5 TRBV7-2 CASKLSWEETQYF
- TRBJ1-6 TRBV27 CASSPLLGENSPLHF
- TRBJ2-3 TRBV6-2/TRBV6-3 CASSPPAGRGYRDTQYF
- TRBJ1-6 TRBV6-5 CASSTAGRLNSPLHF
TRBD1 TRBJ2-1 TRBV11-2 CASSPDRDNEQFF
TRBD1 TRBJ2-7 TRBV5-1 CASSIRDRAFYEQYF
- TRBJ2-1 TRBV7-9 CASSLLISNGHNEQFF
- TRBJ2-7 TRBV28 CASGLSMRAQSSYEQYF
TRBD2 TRBJ2-1 TRBV20-1 CSARGLAGVDNEQFF
TRBD1 TRBJ2-3 TRBV7-9 CASSSRGQAPDTQYF
TRBD1 TRBJ2-1 TRBV7-8 CASSTQGTYNEQFF
- TRBJ1-1 TRBV29-1 CSVRRTEAFF
- TRBJ2-4 TRBV7-2 CASSLEAPRDIQYF
TRBD2 TRBJ2-5 TRBV7-6 CASSDPGTSAETQYF
- TRBJ2-3 TRBV7-8 CASAPRSRLLTDTQYF
TRBD2 TRBJ2-5 TRBV7-2 CASSLGLAKTPGETQYF
- TRBJ2-1 TRBV6-2/TRBV6-3 CASSYSFSAGAYNEQFF
- TRBJ1-3 TRBV15 CATSRDGQTGNTIYF